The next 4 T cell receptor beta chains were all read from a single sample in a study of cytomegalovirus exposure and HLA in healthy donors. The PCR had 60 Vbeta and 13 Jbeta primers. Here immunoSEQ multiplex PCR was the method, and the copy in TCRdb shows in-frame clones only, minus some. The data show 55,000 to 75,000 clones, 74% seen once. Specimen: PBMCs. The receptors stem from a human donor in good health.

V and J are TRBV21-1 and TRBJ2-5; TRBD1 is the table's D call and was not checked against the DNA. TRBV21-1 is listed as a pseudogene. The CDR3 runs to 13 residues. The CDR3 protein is CASSFQAQETQYF. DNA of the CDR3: TGTGCCAGCAGCTTTCAGGCCCAAGAGACCCAGTACTTC.

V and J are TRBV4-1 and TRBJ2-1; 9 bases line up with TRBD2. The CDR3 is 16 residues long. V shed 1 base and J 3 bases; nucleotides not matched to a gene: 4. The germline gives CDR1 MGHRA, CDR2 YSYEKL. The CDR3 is CASSQAGTSYYNEQFF. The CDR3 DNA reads TGCGCCAGCAGCCAAGCCGGGACTAGCTACTACAATGAGCAGTTCTTC.

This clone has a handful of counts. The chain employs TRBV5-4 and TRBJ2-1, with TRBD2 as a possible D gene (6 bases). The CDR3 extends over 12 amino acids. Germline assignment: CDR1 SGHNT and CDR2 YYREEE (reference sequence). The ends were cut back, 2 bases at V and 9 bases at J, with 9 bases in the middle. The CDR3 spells CASSFPGSEQFF. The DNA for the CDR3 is TGTGCCAGCAGCTTCCCCGGGAGTGAGCAGTTCTTC.

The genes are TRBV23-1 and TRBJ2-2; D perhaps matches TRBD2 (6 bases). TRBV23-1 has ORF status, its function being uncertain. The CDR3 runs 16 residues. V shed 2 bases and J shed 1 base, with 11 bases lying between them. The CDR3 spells CASSQRRAGNTGELFF. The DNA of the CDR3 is TGCGCCAGCAGTCAAAGGAGGGCAGGGAACACCGGGGAGCTGTTTTTT.